These 2 T cell receptor beta chains were sequenced from one sample in a study of T cell repertoires in cytomegalovirus infection. TCRdb processed the reads anew with MiXCR; each CDR3 protein has one entry. This sample has 210,000 or so distinct CDR3 sequences, with roughly 6.5% found just once. The sequenced material came from PBMCs. The origin of the receptors is a human donor in good health (CMV status not recorded). Some clones in this sample may be carry-over from other donors' samples.

The rearrangement joins TRBV5-6 to TRBJ2-7; D remains unclear. This CDR3 region has 14 residues. Germline V gives CDR1 SGHDT, CDR2 YYEEEE. Trimming removed 1 base from V and 0 bases from J, with 8 bases in between. CDR3 protein: CASSLTMSSYEQYF. DNA of the CDR3: TGTGCCAGCAGCTTGACAATGAGCTCCTACGAGCAGTACTTC.

Many counts were recorded for this clonotype. The chain joins TRBV6-2 or TRBV6-3 to TRBJ1-2; D is unresolved. Germline V CDR1 and CDR2: MNHEY, SVGEGT. CDR3 length: 12 amino acids. Trimming took 4 bases from V and 9 from J, leaving 12 bases between them. This CDR3 reads CASSFYGASYTF. In nucleotides, the CDR3 is TGTGCCAGCAGTTTTTACGGTGCGAGCTACACCTTC.